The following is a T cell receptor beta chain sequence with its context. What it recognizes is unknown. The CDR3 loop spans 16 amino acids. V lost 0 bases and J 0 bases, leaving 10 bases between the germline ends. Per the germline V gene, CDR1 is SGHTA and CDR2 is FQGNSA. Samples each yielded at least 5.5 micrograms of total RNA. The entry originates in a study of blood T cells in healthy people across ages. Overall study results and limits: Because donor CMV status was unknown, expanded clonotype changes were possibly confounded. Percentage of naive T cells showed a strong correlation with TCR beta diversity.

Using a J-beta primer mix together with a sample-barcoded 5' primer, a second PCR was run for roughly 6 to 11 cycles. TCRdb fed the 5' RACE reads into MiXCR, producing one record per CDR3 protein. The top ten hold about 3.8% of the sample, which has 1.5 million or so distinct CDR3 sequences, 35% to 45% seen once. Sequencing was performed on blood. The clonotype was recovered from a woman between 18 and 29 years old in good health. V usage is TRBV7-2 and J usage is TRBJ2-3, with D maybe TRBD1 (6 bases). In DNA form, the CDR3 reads TGTGCCAGCAGCTTAGCCGGACAGCCTAGCACAGATACGCAGTATTTT. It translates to CASSLAGQPSTDTQYF. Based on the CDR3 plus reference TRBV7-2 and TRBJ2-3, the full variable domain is GAGVSQSPSNKVTEKGKDVELRCDPISGHTALYWYRQSLGQGLEFLIYFQGNSAPDKSGLPSDRFSAERTGGSVSTLTIQRTQQEDSAVYLCASSLAGQPSTDTQYFGPGTRLTVL.